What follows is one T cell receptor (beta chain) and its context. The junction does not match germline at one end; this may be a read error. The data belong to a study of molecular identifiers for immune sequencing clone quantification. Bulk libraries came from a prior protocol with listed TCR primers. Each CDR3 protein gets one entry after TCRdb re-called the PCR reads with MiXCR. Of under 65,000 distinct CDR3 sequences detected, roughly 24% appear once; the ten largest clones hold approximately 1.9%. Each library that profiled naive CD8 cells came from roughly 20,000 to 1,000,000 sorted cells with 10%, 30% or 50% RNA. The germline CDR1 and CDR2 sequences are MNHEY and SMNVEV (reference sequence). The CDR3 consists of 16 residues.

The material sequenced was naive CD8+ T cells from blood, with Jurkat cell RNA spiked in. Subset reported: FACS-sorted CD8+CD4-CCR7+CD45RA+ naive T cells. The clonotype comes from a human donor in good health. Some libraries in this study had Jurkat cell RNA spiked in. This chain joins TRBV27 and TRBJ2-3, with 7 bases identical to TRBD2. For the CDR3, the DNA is TGTGCCAGCGGTCCCTCTTACGGGGGGAGCACAGATACACAGTATTTT. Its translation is CASGPSYGGSTDTQYF.